This is a list of T cell receptor beta chains from one sample in a study of monozygotic twins with inflammatory bowel disease. After re-calling the 5' RACE reads, TCRdb lists one entry per CDR3 protein, DNA absent. The sample holds fewer than 550,000 distinct CDR3 sequences. The sample consisted of blood. The receptors stem from a human donor with ulcerative colitis or Crohn's disease, or a healthy co-twin of an affected twin (not recorded which). Each CDR3 is given with its conserved first and last residue. Where a row states a size, it is once, few, many or the class of an expanded clone; other rows omit it.

abundance: .; j_gene: TRBJ1-1; v_gene: TRBV5-1; CDR3aa: CASSSIMNTEAFF
abundance: .; j_gene: TRBJ1-6; v_gene: TRBV6-1; CDR3aa: CASSDSRFNSPLHF
abundance: medium-sized; j_gene: TRBJ1-2; v_gene: TRBV7-9; CDR3aa: CASSPGTLYGYTF
abundance: .; j_gene: TRBJ1-3; v_gene: TRBV20-1; CDR3aa: CSARGREVSGNTIYF
abundance: .; j_gene: TRBJ2-1; v_gene: TRBV6-5; CDR3aa: CASSTVGQDNEQFF
abundance: .; j_gene: TRBJ2-2; v_gene: TRBV30; CDR3aa: CAWRVGQGNTGELFF
abundance: .; j_gene: TRBJ2-1; v_gene: TRBV7-9; CDR3aa: CASSSLSAGRNEQFF
abundance: .; j_gene: TRBJ1-1; v_gene: TRBV11-1; CDR3aa: CASRSFPGQGMKNTEAFF
abundance: .; j_gene: TRBJ1-1; v_gene: TRBV5-1; CDR3aa: CASSLPGTQGAEAFF
abundance: .; j_gene: TRBJ2-7; v_gene: TRBV5-1; CDR3aa: CASSLAGTNIYEQYF
abundance: .; j_gene: TRBJ2-1; v_gene: TRBV20-1; CDR3aa: CSARDLARARDDNEQFF
abundance: .; j_gene: TRBJ2-7; v_gene: TRBV19; CDR3aa: CASSIAHFTYEQYF
abundance: .; j_gene: TRBJ2-7; v_gene: TRBV7-2; CDR3aa: CASSSQSSGIYEQYF
abundance: .; j_gene: TRBJ2-5; v_gene: TRBV2; CDR3aa: CASRDTGGLGETQYF
abundance: .; j_gene: TRBJ2-1; v_gene: TRBV7-9; CDR3aa: CASSLMGNEQFF
abundance: .; j_gene: TRBJ2-3; v_gene: TRBV14; CDR3aa: CASSTSGTDTQYF
abundance: .; j_gene: TRBJ2-1; v_gene: TRBV3-1; CDR3aa: CASSPPLSFYNEQFF
abundance: .; j_gene: TRBJ2-1; v_gene: TRBV7-2; CDR3aa: CASSLGVSSYSEQFF
abundance: .; j_gene: TRBJ1-1; v_gene: TRBV4-1; CDR3aa: CASTYSGVSIRDTEAFF
abundance: .; j_gene: TRBJ2-3; v_gene: TRBV7-2; CDR3aa: CASSSRRLGDTQYF
abundance: .; j_gene: TRBJ1-2; v_gene: TRBV12-3/TRBV12-4; CDR3aa: CASSWGFEGYTF
abundance: .; j_gene: TRBJ2-2; v_gene: TRBV27; CDR3aa: CASSLWTGGYTGELFF
abundance: .; j_gene: TRBJ1-2; v_gene: TRBV4-3; CDR3aa: CASSQARTAYGYTF
abundance: .; j_gene: TRBJ1-4; v_gene: TRBV11-2; CDR3aa: CASSPAFGRINEKLFF
abundance: .; j_gene: TRBJ2-1; v_gene: TRBV12-3/TRBV12-4; CDR3aa: CASSIPGQYNEQFF
abundance: .; j_gene: TRBJ2-2; v_gene: TRBV2; CDR3aa: CASTQETGELFF
abundance: .; j_gene: TRBJ2-3; v_gene: TRBV9; CDR3aa: CASSVPAGGGHDTQYF
abundance: .; j_gene: TRBJ1-1; v_gene: TRBV6-2/TRBV6-3; CDR3aa: CASSYAGALNTEAFF
abundance: .; j_gene: TRBJ2-3; v_gene: TRBV12-5; CDR3aa: CASGLGTDTDTQYF
abundance: .; j_gene: TRBJ2-7; v_gene: TRBV7-9; CDR3aa: CASSRGTGLTYEQYF
abundance: .; j_gene: TRBJ2-1; v_gene: TRBV4-2; CDR3aa: CASSQEGLAGEQFF
abundance: .; j_gene: TRBJ1-4; v_gene: TRBV9; CDR3aa: CASSGAQGPNEKLFF
abundance: .; j_gene: TRBJ2-1; v_gene: TRBV19; CDR3aa: CAASDRVKQFF
abundance: .; j_gene: TRBJ2-2; v_gene: TRBV7-2; CDR3aa: CASSPSGGSSTGELFF
abundance: .; j_gene: TRBJ2-3; v_gene: TRBV29-1; CDR3aa: CSVSEGEIPSRYF
abundance: .; j_gene: TRBJ1-4; v_gene: TRBV6-6; CDR3aa: CASNGQGIYEKLFF
abundance: .; j_gene: TRBJ2-1; v_gene: TRBV12-3/TRBV12-4; CDR3aa: CASTGQGLSYNEQFF
abundance: .; j_gene: TRBJ1-4; v_gene: TRBV4-3; CDR3aa: CASSQNRDTMLLFF
abundance: .; j_gene: TRBJ2-2; v_gene: TRBV29-1; CDR3aa: CSVWSSGSGGELFF
abundance: .; j_gene: TRBJ1-2; v_gene: TRBV12-3/TRBV12-4; CDR3aa: CASGGPREYGYTF
abundance: .; j_gene: TRBJ2-1; v_gene: TRBV6-5; CDR3aa: CASSYLLDRTRYNEQFF
abundance: .; j_gene: TRBJ2-3; v_gene: TRBV10-3; CDR3aa: CAISESDRISDTQYF
abundance: .; j_gene: TRBJ2-2; v_gene: TRBV7-8; CDR3aa: CASSWGRAGELFF
abundance: .; j_gene: TRBJ1-5; v_gene: TRBV15; CDR3aa: CATSRGSNQPQHF
abundance: .; j_gene: TRBJ2-1; v_gene: TRBV5-6; CDR3aa: CASSKTPGQGFGEQFF
abundance: .; j_gene: TRBJ2-3; v_gene: TRBV11-1; CDR3aa: CASSRTGADTDTQYF
abundance: .; j_gene: TRBJ1-1; v_gene: TRBV7-3; CDR3aa: CASSLTAGGGTEAFF
abundance: .; j_gene: TRBJ1-4; v_gene: TRBV29-1; CDR3aa: CSVEAQGAGKLFF
abundance: .; j_gene: TRBJ2-7; v_gene: TRBV10-3; CDR3aa: CAISRGLNEQYF
abundance: .; j_gene: TRBJ1-1; v_gene: TRBV6-1; CDR3aa: CASSFLQSDTEAFF
abundance: .; j_gene: TRBJ2-1; v_gene: TRBV20-1; CDR3aa: CSAQGISYNEQFF
abundance: .; j_gene: TRBJ2-2; v_gene: TRBV5-1; CDR3aa: CASSLADSANTGELFF
abundance: .; j_gene: TRBJ2-3; v_gene: TRBV7-8; CDR3aa: CASTLEGGGFTDTQYF
abundance: .; j_gene: TRBJ2-7; v_gene: TRBV6-5; CDR3aa: CASTGRTTYEQYF
abundance: .; j_gene: TRBJ2-5; v_gene: TRBV7-2; CDR3aa: CASSLRGGETQYF
abundance: .; j_gene: TRBJ2-5; v_gene: TRBV20-1; CDR3aa: CSARLAGGTSQKTQHF
abundance: .; j_gene: TRBJ2-1; v_gene: TRBV20-1; CDR3aa: CSATGTIDEQFF
abundance: .; j_gene: TRBJ2-7; v_gene: TRBV12-3/TRBV12-4; CDR3aa: CASSLVSGAGVPYEQYF
abundance: .; j_gene: TRBJ1-5; v_gene: TRBV20-1; CDR3aa: CSAREGSGQPQHF
abundance: .; j_gene: TRBJ2-1; v_gene: TRBV5-5; CDR3aa: CASSLAYNEQFF